These 14 T cell receptor beta chains originate from one sample sequenced in a study of regulatory T cells in long-lasting Graves disease. Arm-PCR of CDR3 regions and iRepertoire HTBI primers were the basis on which TCR beta libraries were built. A single record per CDR3 protein comes from TCRdb applying MiXCR to the multiplex PCR reads. This repertoire shows about 470,000 distinct CDR3 sequences, around 21% found once; its top ten account for 6.5% to 10%. The time point was: persistent/refractory GD, antithyroid drugs over 5 years with positive TRAb. Researchers made the TCR library from RNA that was extracted from PBMCs. The material sequenced was peripheral blood mononuclear cells (PBMCs), taken when the disease was refractory, from a patient treated with antithyroid drugs. These receptor sequences come from a female donor with Graves disease.

Many counts were recorded for this clonotype. The chain recombines TRBV18 with TRBJ2-5; D unresolved. Germline lookup yields CDR1 KGHSH and CDR2 LQKENI. V was cut by 0 bases and J by 4 bases, with 6 bases left in between. This CDR3 contains 13 residues. The CDR3 region has the DNA TGTGCCAGCTCACCACCGATTTCAGAGACCCAGTACTTC. Residues: CASSPPISETQYF.

This clonotype has only a few counts. This chain connects TRBV29-1 to TRBJ2-7, with TRBD2 matching 13 bases. The trim removed 2 bases at V and 5 bases at J, leaving 6 bases unmatched. There are 15 residues in the CDR3. Germline loops: CDR1 SQVTM, CDR2 ANQGSEA. CDR3 sequence (DNA): TGCAGCGTTGAATGGACTAGCGGGAGTCATGACGAGCAGTACTTC. Translation: CSVEWTSGSHDEQYF.

The J gene is TRBJ1-2, the V gene TRBV6-2 or TRBV6-3; a possible D gene is TRBD1 (5 bases). Germline CDR1 reads MNHEY; CDR2 reads SVGEGT. Trimming shortened V by 0 bases and J by 4 bases, and 12 bases separated the two germline ends. The CDR3 is 15 residues long. CDR3 region: CASSYSLGGGYGYTF. Here the CDR3 DNA reads TGTGCCAGCAGTTACTCGCTTGGGGGAGGCTATGGCTACACCTTC.

This chain uses TRBV4-2 with TRBJ1-2; D possibly corresponds to TRBD1 (5 bases). CDR1 is LGHNA, CDR2 YNFKEQ, per germline. This CDR3 spans 16 amino acids. V gave up 0 bases and J gave up 4 bases, with 15 bases separating them. The CDR3 is CASSQEAAGWAYGYTF. The CDR3 nucleotides read TGTGCCAGCAGCCAAGAAGCAGCAGGGTGGGCCTATGGCTACACCTTC.

Only a few counts were recorded for this clonotype. One end of the junction does not line up with germline, which may come from a read error. The chain has TRBV18 and TRBJ2-2, with D tentatively TRBD2 (5 bases). CDR3 size: 15 residues. Per the germline V gene, CDR1 is KGHSH and CDR2 is LQKENI. The DNA for the CDR3 is TGTGCCAGCTCACCACCGATCGGGAACGCCGGGGAGCTGTTTTTT. Its translation is CASSPPIGNAGELFF.

The table lists this clonotype with a few counts. V gene TRBV20-1 combines with J gene TRBJ1-1, with TRBD1 matching 7 bases. V shed 6 bases and J 3 bases; nucleotides not matched to a gene: 7. Germline V lookup: CDR1 DFQATT, CDR2 SNEGSKA (reference sequence). CDR3 size: 13 residues. In DNA form, the CDR3 reads TGCAGTGCCTTACAGGGGCCGTACACTGAAGCTTTCTTT. It translates to CSALQGPYTEAFF.

This clonotype came up a few times. The chain couples TRBV30 to TRBJ2-4; TRBD2 might be the D (6 bases). Deletions cut 0 bases from V and 1 base from J, with 7 bases between. CDR3 size: 14 residues. Per germline, CDR1 GTSNPN and CDR2 SVGIG (reference sequence). CDR3 sequence: CAWSVRGAKNIQYF. CDR3 coding DNA: TGTGCCTGGAGTGTACGGGGGGCCAAAAACATTCAGTACTTC.

This clonotype was seen many times. This chain links TRBV28 with TRBJ1-1, with D possibly being TRBD1 (5 bases). Trimming shortened V by 11 bases and J by 3 bases, and 10 bases separated the two germline ends. In germline, CDR1 is MDHEN, CDR2 SYDVKM. This CDR3 has 11 residues. CDR3 loop: CASGRHTEAFF. DNA for the CDR3: TGTGCCTCGGGACGCCACACTGAAGCTTTCTTT. Full variable domain (rest looked up from reference TRBV28 and TRBJ1-1): DVKVTQSSRYLVKRTGEKVFLECVQDMDHENMFWYRQDPGLGLRLIYFSYDVKMKEKGDIPEGYSVSREKKERFSLILESASTNQTSMYLCASGRHTEAFFGQGTRLTVV.

The sample holds one count of this clonotype. The junction does not match germline at one end; this may be a read error. This chain connects TRBV5-1 to TRBJ1-4, with TRBD1 identical over 9 bases. The CDR3 is 17 residues long. Looked up from germline, CDR1 is SGHRS and CDR2 is YFSETQ. The CDR3 DNA sequence: TGCGCCAGCAGCTTGAAGGGAACGGGACAGGGTAATGAAAAACTGCTTTTT. Protein product: CASSLKGTGQGNEKLLF.

The CDR3 loop reads CASSLEPGTAYEQYF. DNA for the CDR3: TGTGCCAGCAGCCTCGAACCGGGCACCGCCTACGAGCAGTACTTC. The chain couples TRBV7-2 to TRBJ2-7; no clear D. Deletions cut 5 bases from V and 2 bases from J, with 16 bases between. Germline V gives CDR1 SGHTA, CDR2 FQGNSA. The CDR3 loop spans 15 amino acids.

This clonotype has ten or more counts. This chain connects TRBV28 to TRBJ1-2; possible D gene TRBD1, 6 bases. V was trimmed by 7 bases and J by 4 bases, leaving 19 bases between them. Germline V lookup: CDR1 MDHEN, CDR2 SYDVKM. There are 15 residues in the CDR3. The CDR3 is CASKQQGVTPYGYTF. CDR3 bases: TGTGCCAGCAAGCAACAGGGCGTAACCCCCTATGGCTACACCTTC.

CDR3 in amino acids: CASRTIGIGTMYGYTF. The CDR3 DNA reads as TGTGCCAGTAGAACCATTGGGATAGGGACGATGTATGGCTACACCTTC. The chain uses TRBV19 and TRBJ1-2; a weak D match, TRBD1 (5 bases). The CDR3 is 16 residues long. CDR1 is LNHDA, CDR2 SQIVND, per germline (reference sequence). The ends were cut back, 6 bases at V and 5 bases at J, with 22 bases in the middle.

As for this clonotype: A much larger clone sits a single nucleotide away, making a read error possible. This chain connects TRBV11-2 to TRBJ2-7, with 7 bases that match TRBD2. This CDR3 comprises 16 residues. Germline V gene data show CDR1 as SGHAT and CDR2 as FQNNGV. This CDR3 reads CASRSTAASGTYKQYF. In DNA, the CDR3 is TGTGCCAGCAGGTCTACGGCGGCTAGCGGCACCTACAAGCAGTACTTC.

Comment on this clonotype: This likely stems from a read error, as it lies one base from a far larger clone. This rearrangement joins TRBV7-3 to TRBJ1-5; D is ambiguous. This CDR3 is built from 15 residues. CDR1 is SGHTA and CDR2 is FQGTGA in the germline V gene. CDR3 DNA: TGTCCCAGCAGCTTAGGTACCGGGGGCAATCAGCCCCAGCATTTT. Protein: CPSSLGTGGNQPQHF.